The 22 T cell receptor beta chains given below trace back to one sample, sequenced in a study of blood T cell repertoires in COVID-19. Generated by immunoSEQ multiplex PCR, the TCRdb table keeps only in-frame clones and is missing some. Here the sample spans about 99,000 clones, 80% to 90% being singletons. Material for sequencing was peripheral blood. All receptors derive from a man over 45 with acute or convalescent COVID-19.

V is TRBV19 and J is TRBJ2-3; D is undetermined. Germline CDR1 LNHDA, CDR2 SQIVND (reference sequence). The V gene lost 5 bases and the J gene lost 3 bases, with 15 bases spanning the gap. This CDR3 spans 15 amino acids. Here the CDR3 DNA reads TGTGCCAGTAGTGTCGGAAGTGGGCGTACAGATACGCAGTATTTT. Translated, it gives CASSVGSGRTDTQYF.

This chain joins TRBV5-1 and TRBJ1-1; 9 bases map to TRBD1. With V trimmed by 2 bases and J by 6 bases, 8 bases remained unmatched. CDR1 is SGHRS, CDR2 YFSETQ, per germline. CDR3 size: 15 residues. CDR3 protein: CASSLNRGLRAEAFF. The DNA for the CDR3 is TGCGCCAGCAGCTTAAACAGGGGGCTAAGGGCTGAAGCTTTCTTT.

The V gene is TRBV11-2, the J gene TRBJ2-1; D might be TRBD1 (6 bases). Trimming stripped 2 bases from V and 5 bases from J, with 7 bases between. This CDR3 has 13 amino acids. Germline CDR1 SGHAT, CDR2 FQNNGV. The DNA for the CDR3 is TGTGCCAGCAGCTTACAGGGGCACAATGAGCAGTTCTTC. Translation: CASSLQGHNEQFF.

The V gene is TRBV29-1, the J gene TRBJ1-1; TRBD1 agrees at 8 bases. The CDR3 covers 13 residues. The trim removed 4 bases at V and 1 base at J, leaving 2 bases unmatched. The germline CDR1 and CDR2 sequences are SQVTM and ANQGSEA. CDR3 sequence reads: CSVGQGTNTEAFF. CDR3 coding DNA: TGCAGCGTTGGACAGGGGACGAACACTGAAGCTTTCTTT.

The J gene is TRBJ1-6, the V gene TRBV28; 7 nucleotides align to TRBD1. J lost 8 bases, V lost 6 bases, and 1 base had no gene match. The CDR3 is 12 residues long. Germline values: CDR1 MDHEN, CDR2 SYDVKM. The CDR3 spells CASSQGDSPLHF. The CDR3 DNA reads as TGTGCCAGCAGCCAGGGGGATTCACCCCTCCACTTT.

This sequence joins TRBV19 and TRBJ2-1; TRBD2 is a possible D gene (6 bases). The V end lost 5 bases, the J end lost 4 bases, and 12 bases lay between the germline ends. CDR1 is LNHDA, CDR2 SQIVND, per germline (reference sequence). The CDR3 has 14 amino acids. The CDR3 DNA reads TGTGCCAGTAGTTTCGCGGGGCCATACAATGAGCAGTTCTTC. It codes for CASSFAGPYNEQFF. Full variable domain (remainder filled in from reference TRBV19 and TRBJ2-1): DGGITQSPKYLFRKEGQNVTLSCEQNLNHDAMYWYRQDPGQGLRLIYYSQIVNDFQKGDIAEGYSVSREKKESFPLTVTSAQKNPTAFYLCASSFAGPYNEQFFGPGTRLTVL.

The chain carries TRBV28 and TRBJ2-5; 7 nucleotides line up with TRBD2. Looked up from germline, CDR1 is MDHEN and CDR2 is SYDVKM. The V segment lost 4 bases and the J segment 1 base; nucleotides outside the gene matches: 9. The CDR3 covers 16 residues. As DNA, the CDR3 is TGTGCCAGCAGTTCCCCGGGGTGGGGGGGCCAAGAGACCCAGTACTTC. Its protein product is CASSSPGWGGQETQYF.

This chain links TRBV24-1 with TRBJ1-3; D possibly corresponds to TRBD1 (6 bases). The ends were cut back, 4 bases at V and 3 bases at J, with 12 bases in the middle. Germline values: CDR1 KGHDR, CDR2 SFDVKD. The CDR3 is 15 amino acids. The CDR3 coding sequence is TGTGCCACCAGTGACAGACAGGAGAGTGGAAACACCATATATTTT. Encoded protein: CATSDRQESGNTIYF.

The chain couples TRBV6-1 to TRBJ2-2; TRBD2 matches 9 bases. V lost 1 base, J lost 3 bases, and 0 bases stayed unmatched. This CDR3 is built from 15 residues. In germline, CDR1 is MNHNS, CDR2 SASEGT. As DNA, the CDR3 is TGTGCCAGCAGTGAAGGGACTAGCGACACCGGGGAGCTGTTTTTT. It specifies CASSEGTSDTGELFF.

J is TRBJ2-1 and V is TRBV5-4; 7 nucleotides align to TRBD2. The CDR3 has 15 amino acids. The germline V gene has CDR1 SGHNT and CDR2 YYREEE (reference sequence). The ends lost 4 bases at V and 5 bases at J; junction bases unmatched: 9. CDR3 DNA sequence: TGTGCCAGCAGCCGCGGGGAGGGGACCCACAATGAGCAGTTCTTC. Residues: CASSRGEGTHNEQFF.

This CDR3 reads CASRPLRDPKGNEQFF. The CDR3, as DNA: TGCGCCAGCAGGCCCCTGCGGGACCCTAAGGGCAATGAGCAGTTCTTC. The J gene is TRBJ2-1, the V gene TRBV5-1; TRBD2 is a possible D gene (6 bases). Germline V CDR1 and CDR2: SGHRS, YFSETQ. Trimming cost V 5 bases and J 6 bases, with 21 bases left between them. This CDR3 region has 16 residues.

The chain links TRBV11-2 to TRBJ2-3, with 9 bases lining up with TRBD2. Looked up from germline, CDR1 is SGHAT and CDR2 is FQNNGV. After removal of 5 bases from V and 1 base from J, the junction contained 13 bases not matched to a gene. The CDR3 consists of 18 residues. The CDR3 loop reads CASSPRGSGSSGTDTQYF. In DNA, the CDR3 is TGTGCCAGCAGCCCCCGGGGTAGCGGGAGTTCGGGCACAGATACGCAGTATTTT.

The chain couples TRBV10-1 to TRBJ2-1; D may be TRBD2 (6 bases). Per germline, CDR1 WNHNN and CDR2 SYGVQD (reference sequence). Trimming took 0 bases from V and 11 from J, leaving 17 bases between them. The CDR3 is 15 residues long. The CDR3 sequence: CASSESELPGGQQFF. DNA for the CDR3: TGCGCCAGCAGTGAGTCAGAACTGCCCGGGGGTCAGCAGTTCTTC.

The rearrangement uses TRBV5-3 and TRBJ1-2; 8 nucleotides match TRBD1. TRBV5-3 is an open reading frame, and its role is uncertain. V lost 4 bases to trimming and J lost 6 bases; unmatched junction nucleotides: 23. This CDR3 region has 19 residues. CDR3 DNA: TGTGCCAGAAGCCCGAAAGGTCAGGGGGCGTCGGTTGTCCCCGATGGCTACACCTTC. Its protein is CARSPKGQGASVVPDGYTF.

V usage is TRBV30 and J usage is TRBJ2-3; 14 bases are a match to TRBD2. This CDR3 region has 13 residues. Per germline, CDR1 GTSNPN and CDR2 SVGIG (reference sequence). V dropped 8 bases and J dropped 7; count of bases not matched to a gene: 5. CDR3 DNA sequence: TGTGCCGGGACTAGCGGGAGAGATTATACGCAGTATTTT. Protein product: CAGTSGRDYTQYF.

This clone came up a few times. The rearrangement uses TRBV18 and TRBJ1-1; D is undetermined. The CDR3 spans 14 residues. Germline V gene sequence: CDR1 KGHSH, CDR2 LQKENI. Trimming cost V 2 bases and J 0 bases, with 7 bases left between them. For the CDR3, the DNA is TGTGCCAGCTCACCATACAAATTGAACACTGAAGCTTTCTTT. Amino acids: CASSPYKLNTEAFF.

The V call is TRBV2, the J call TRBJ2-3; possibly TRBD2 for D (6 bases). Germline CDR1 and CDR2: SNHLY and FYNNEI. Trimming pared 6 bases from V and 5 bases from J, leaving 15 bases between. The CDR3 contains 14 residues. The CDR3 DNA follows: TGTGCCAGCAGGGGGAGGTCACCAGTAGATACGCAGTATTTT. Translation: CASRGRSPVDTQYF.

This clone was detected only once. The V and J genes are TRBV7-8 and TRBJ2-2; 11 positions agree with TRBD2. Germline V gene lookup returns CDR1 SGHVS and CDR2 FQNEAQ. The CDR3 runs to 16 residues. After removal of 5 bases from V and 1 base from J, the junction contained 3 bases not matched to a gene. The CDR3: CASSRGTSGNTGELFF. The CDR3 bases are TGTGCCAGCAGCCGAGGGACTAGCGGGAACACCGGGGAGCTGTTTTTT. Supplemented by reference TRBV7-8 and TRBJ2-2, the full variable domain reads GAGVSQSPRYKVAKRGQDVALRCDPISGHVSLFWYQQALGQGPEFLTYFQNEAQLDKSGLPSDRFFAERPEGSVSTLKIQRTQQEDSAVYLCASSRGTSGNTGELFFGEGSRLTVL.

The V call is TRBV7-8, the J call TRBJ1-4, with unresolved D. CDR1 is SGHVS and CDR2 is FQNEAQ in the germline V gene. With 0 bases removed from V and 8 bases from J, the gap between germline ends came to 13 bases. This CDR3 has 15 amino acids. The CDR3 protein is CASSLALNTGEKLFF. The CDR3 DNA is TGTGCCAGCAGCTTAGCCCTCAATACGGGAGAAAAACTGTTTTTT.

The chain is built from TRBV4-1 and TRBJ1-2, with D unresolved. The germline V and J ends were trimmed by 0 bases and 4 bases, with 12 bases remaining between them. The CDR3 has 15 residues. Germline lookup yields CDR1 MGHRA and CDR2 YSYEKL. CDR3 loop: CASSQDRTRGYGYTF. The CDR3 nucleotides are TGCGCCAGCAGCCAAGATAGGACCCGGGGCTATGGCTACACCTTC.

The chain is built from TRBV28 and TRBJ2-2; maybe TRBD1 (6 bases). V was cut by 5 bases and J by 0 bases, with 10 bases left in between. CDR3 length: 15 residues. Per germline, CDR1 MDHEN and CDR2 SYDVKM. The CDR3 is CASSKTGANTGELFF. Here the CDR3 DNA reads TGTGCCAGCAGTAAGACAGGTGCGAACACCGGGGAGCTGTTTTTT.

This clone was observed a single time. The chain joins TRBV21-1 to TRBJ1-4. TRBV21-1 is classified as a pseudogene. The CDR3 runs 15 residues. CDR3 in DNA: TGTGCCAGCAGCAAAGAGAGGGAGGCTAATGAAAAACTGTTTTTT. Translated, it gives CASSKEREANEKLFF.